The 23 T cell receptor beta chains given below trace back to one sample, sequenced in a study of T cell repertoires in aging, cancer and after chemotherapy. Rearranged V-D-J TRB sequences were amplified with a mixed TRB-A/B primer pool. TCRdb re-called the multiplex PCR reads with MiXCR, one entry per CDR3 protein. The sample carries about 6,100 distinct CDR3 sequences, around 29% recorded once. Peripheral blood genomic DNA, not sorted cells or RNA, was the template. The specimen sequenced was blood. The receptors were gathered from a human donor with a blood cancer.

This clonotype came up a few times. The chain uses TRBV19 and TRBJ2-7; 7 positions agree with TRBD1. The CDR3 loop spans 16 amino acids. Trimming took 4 bases from V and 5 from J; bases not matched to a gene: 14. CDR1 is LNHDA and CDR2 is SQIVND in the germline V gene (reference sequence). The CDR3 is CASSKAPDRFRDEQYF. DNA of the CDR3: TGTGCCAGTAGTAAGGCCCCGGACAGGTTCCGCGACGAGCAGTACTTC.

The chain combines TRBV24-1 with TRBJ2-2; possibly TRBD2 for D (5 bases). Germline-derived CDR1 and CDR2 are KGHDR and SFDVKD. CDR3 length: 13 amino acids. Trimming pared 9 bases from V and 3 bases from J, leaving 10 bases between. The CDR3 protein is CATGRADTGELFF. DNA of the CDR3: TGTGCCACCGGGCGGGCGGACACCGGGGAGCTGTTTTTT.

This sequence joins TRBV10-3 and TRBJ2-5; D is possibly TRBD2 (6 bases). The germline V gene has CDR1 ENHRY and CDR2 SYGVKD. V lost 10 bases and J lost 5, with 17 bases in between. This CDR3 contains 13 residues. The CDR3 DNA reads as TGTGCCACCAAATGGGGGGAGTCGGAGACCCAGTACTTC. It encodes CATKWGESETQYF.

The V gene is TRBV5-1, the J gene TRBJ2-1; unclear D gene. This CDR3 region has 15 residues. The germline gives CDR1 SGHRS, CDR2 YFSETQ. Trimming took off 0 bases at V and 0 bases at J, with 7 bases between the two ends. The CDR3 sequence is CASSLASFSYNEQFF. CDR3 sequence (DNA): TGCGCCAGCAGCTTGGCCAGTTTCTCCTACAATGAGCAGTTCTTC.

V is TRBV24-1 and J is TRBJ2-7, with D possibly being TRBD1 (5 bases). V was cut by 4 bases and J by 2 bases, with 17 bases left in between. Germline V gene lookup returns CDR1 KGHDR and CDR2 SFDVKD. This CDR3 is built from 16 residues. CDR3 amino acids: CATSDRRQGNPYEQYF. CDR3 sequence (DNA): TGTGCCACCAGTGACCGTCGGCAGGGAAATCCCTACGAGCAGTACTTC.

The J gene is TRBJ2-1, the V gene TRBV6-5, with D possibly being TRBD2 (6 bases). In germline, CDR1 is MNHEY, CDR2 SVGAGI. This CDR3 has 18 amino acids. V was trimmed by 5 bases and J by 0 bases, leaving 20 bases between them. The CDR3 is CASSEQPGLPSSYNEQFF. DNA of the CDR3: TGTGCCAGCAGTGAACAACCGGGACTCCCGAGCTCCTACAATGAGCAGTTCTTC.

This chain uses TRBV7-9 with TRBJ2-1; TRBD2 might be the D (6 bases). The V and J ends lost 3 bases and 9 bases respectively, with 12 bases between them. The CDR3 has 13 residues. Germline CDR1 SEHNR, CDR2 FQNEAQ (reference sequence). The CDR3 nucleotides are TGTGCCAGCAGCTTTAGGTACGGGGGTGAGCAGTTCTTC. Translation: CASSFRYGGEQFF. Combining the CDR3 with reference TRBV7-9 and TRBJ2-1 gives the whole variable domain DTGVSQNPRHKITKRGQNVTFRCDPISEHNRLYWYRQTLGQGPEFLTYFQNEAQLEKSRLLSDRFSAERPKGSFSTLEIQRTEQGDSAMYLCASSFRYGGEQFFGPGTRLTVL.

This clonotype was picked up a small number of times. The chain combines TRBV6-6 with TRBJ2-5; D unresolved. Germline V gene sequence: CDR1 MNHNY, CDR2 SVGAGI (reference sequence). Trimming took off 2 bases at V and 5 bases at J, with 9 bases between the two ends. The length of the CDR3 is 13 residues. The CDR3 here is CASSYEVRETQYF. CDR3 DNA sequence: TGTGCCAGCAGTTACGAGGTGCGGGAGACCCAGTACTTC.

About this clonotype itself: A read error may produce the germline difference seen at one junction end. This chain joins TRBV7-2 and TRBJ2-5, with D perhaps matching TRBD1 or TRBD2 (5 bases each). This CDR3 is 16 amino acids long. In germline, CDR1 is SGHTA, CDR2 FQGNSA. The CDR3 DNA follows: TGCGCCAGCAGCCAAGTCGGTATGGGGGTCCAAGAGACCCAGTACTTC. Its translation is CASSQVGMGVQETQYF.

V is TRBV19 and J is TRBJ2-7, with TRBD1 matching over 7 bases. The CDR3 loop spans 14 amino acids. The J segment lost 7 bases and the V segment lost 7 bases, leaving 13 bases of the junction unmatched. The germline gives CDR1 LNHDA, CDR2 SQIVND (reference sequence). This chain's CDR3 is CASTQDRSRREQYF. Here the CDR3 DNA reads TGTGCCAGTACTCAGGACAGGTCCCGTAGAGAGCAGTACTTC.

The chain links TRBV6-5 to TRBJ1-2; D not resolved. CDR1 MNHEY and CDR2 SVGAGI come from the germline V gene. The germline V and J ends were trimmed by 0 bases and 3 bases, with 8 bases remaining between them. This CDR3 has 14 amino acids. This chain's CDR3 is CASSYSTGDYGYTF. DNA of the CDR3: TGTGCCAGCAGTTACTCGACGGGAGACTATGGCTACACCTTC.

This chain connects TRBV15 to TRBJ2-7; weak D call: TRBD2 (6 bases). Trimming pared 1 base from V and 4 bases from J, leaving 20 bases between. The CDR3 covers 17 residues. CDR1 is LNHNV, CDR2 YYDKDF, per germline (reference sequence). CDR3 DNA: TGTGCCACCAGCAGAGGCTGGTGGGAAAGGGGAGGATACGAGCAGTACTTC. It translates to CATSRGWWERGGYEQYF.

The V call is TRBV6-2 or TRBV6-3, the J call TRBJ1-4, with D unclear. This CDR3 has 14 amino acids. Germline V gene data show CDR1 as MNHEY and CDR2 as SVGEGT. Trimming took 7 bases from V and 7 from J, leaving 16 bases between them. The CDR3 is CASNNDGRVEKLFF. The CDR3, as DNA: TGTGCCAGCAACAACGACGGGCGGGTTGAAAAACTGTTTTTT.

This clonotype counts as medium-sized. This chain uses TRBV7-9 with TRBJ1-2; D is unresolved. Trimming removed 4 bases at V and 3 bases at J, with 9 bases between. CDR3 length: 13 amino acids. Germline CDR1 is SEHNR and CDR2 is FQNEAQ (reference sequence). The CDR3 loop reads CASSSNRDYGYTF. CDR3 bases: TGTGCCAGCAGCTCCAACAGAGACTATGGCTACACCTTC.

There are a few counts of this clonotype. The chain has TRBV29-1 and TRBJ1-1; D gene ambiguous. This CDR3 region has 10 residues. V lost 5 bases and J 1 base, leaving 2 bases between the germline ends. Germline CDR1 and CDR2: SQVTM and ANQGSEA. CDR3 sequence (DNA): TGCAGCGTTCAGAACACTGAAGCTTTCTTT. It specifies CSVQNTEAFF.

V is TRBV6-5 and J is TRBJ1-6; TRBD1 matches 8 bases. The length of the CDR3 is 13 residues. Germline CDR1 is MNHEY and CDR2 is SVGAGI. Germline trimming cut 6 bases from V and 6 bases from J; bases unmatched to any gene: 1. CDR3 residues: CASSQGANSPLHF. The CDR3 DNA follows: TGTGCCAGCAGCCAGGGGGCTAATTCACCCCTCCACTTT.

This clonotype has more than one count but fewer than ten. The chain joins TRBV6-6 to TRBJ1-4; D is ambiguous. The V end lost 0 bases, the J end lost 4 bases, and 6 bases lay between the germline ends. Germline loops: CDR1 MNHNY, CDR2 SVGAGI (reference sequence). The CDR3 has 14 residues. Written as DNA, the CDR3 is TGTGCCAGCAGTTACTCAGGGAATAATGAAAAACTGTTTTTT. It yields the protein CASSYSGNNEKLFF.

This clonotype showed up just a few times. The genes are TRBV12-3 or TRBV12-4 and TRBJ1-3; unclear D gene. V was shortened by 6 bases and J by 2 bases, with 14 bases between the two germline ends. The CDR3 has 15 residues. The CDR3 here is CASRPLFEPGNTIYF. The CDR3 DNA follows: TGTGCCAGCAGGCCGCTTTTCGAACCTGGAAACACCATATATTTT.

This clonotype was seen only a few times. The chain is built from TRBV20-1 and TRBJ1-6, with D perhaps matching TRBD1 (5 bases). CDR1 DFQATT and CDR2 SNEGSKA come from the germline V gene (reference sequence). With 4 bases removed from V and 10 bases from J, the gap between germline ends came to 14 bases. This CDR3 is built from 13 residues. The CDR3 reads CSAIGGMESPLHF. The CDR3 bases are TGCAGTGCTATTGGGGGTATGGAGTCACCCCTCCACTTT.

The chain links TRBV5-6 to TRBJ1-4, with a tentative D call TRBD1 (5 bases). V was pared by 4 bases and J by 5 bases, with 9 bases between. In germline, CDR1 is SGHDT, CDR2 YYEEEE. This CDR3 contains 13 residues. The CDR3, as DNA: TGTGCCAGCAGCACGGGACCAAATGAAAAACTGTTTTTT. Translation: CASSTGPNEKLFF.

About this clonotype: This may arise from a read error, as a much more abundant clone is one base away. The rearrangement links TRBV19 to TRBJ2-2; D is ambiguous. The CDR3 has 13 amino acids. V dropped 4 bases and J dropped 4 bases, with 7 bases sitting between them. Germline V CDR1 and CDR2: LNHDA, SQIVND (reference sequence). The CDR3 protein is CASSTDFTGELFF. In DNA form, the CDR3 reads TGTGCCAGTAGTACAGACTTCACCGGGGAGCTGTTTTTT.

This clonotype has just a few counts. This chain joins TRBV6-1 and TRBJ1-5, with D possibly TRBD1 on 5 matching bases. Germline V gene data show CDR1 as MNHNS and CDR2 as SASEGT. Trimming removed 0 bases at V and 7 bases at J, with 13 bases between. This CDR3 has 15 amino acids. CDR3 in amino acids: CASSEARGFLQPQHF. CDR3 bases: TGTGCCAGCAGTGAAGCAAGGGGCTTTCTGCAGCCCCAGCATTTT.

By share of the sample, this clonotype is medium-sized. The chain has TRBV29-1 and TRBJ2-7; 8 nucleotides agree with TRBD2. CDR3 length equals 12 residues. CDR1 and CDR2 (germline): SQVTM, ANQGSEA. Losses at the gene ends were 4 bases for V and 1 base for J; bases not matched to a gene: 0. CDR3 protein: CSVVAGSYEQYF. The CDR3, as DNA: TGCAGCGTTGTAGCGGGGTCCTACGAGCAGTACTTC.